This passage covers 14 T cell receptor beta chains from one sample sequenced in a study of T cells in Graves' hyperthyroidism and ophthalmopathy. There were TCR beta CDR3 regions amplified from RNA transcripts. Initially, a first-round RT-PCR of the TCR CDR3 employed the HTBI primer set. Each CDR3 protein is one row after TCRdb ran MiXCR on the multiplex PCR reads. The repertoire holds approximately 500,000 distinct CDR3 sequences, with 35% to 55% as singletons. Material: peripheral blood or thyroid tissue (not recorded which). These receptors were obtained from a woman aged 18 to 35 with Graves' hyperthyroidism.

The J gene is TRBJ1-3, the V gene TRBV10-3; no definite D call. This CDR3 spans 16 amino acids. CDR1 and CDR2 from the germline V gene are ENHRY and SYGVKD. With 2 bases removed from V and 2 bases from J, the gap between germline ends came to 13 bases. In DNA, the CDR3 is TGTGCCATCAGTGAGCCCGAGGTTGACCCTGGAAACACCATATATTTT. This codes for CAISEPEVDPGNTIYF.

This clonotype was recorded many times. This chain links TRBV29-1 with TRBJ1-2, with 7 bases matching TRBD1. V was pared by 3 bases and J by 2 bases, with 9 bases of the junction left unmatched. The germline V gene has CDR1 SQVTM and CDR2 ANQGSEA. The CDR3 sequence is 15 residues long. The CDR3 DNA follows: TGCAGCGTTGACCTTAGGGACAGAAGAAACTATGGCTACACCTTC. This translates into CSVDLRDRRNYGYTF.

This clonotype was recorded at least ten times. The chain links TRBV6-2 or TRBV6-3 to TRBJ1-5; D may be TRBD1 (5 bases). CDR1 is MNHEY and CDR2 is SVGEGT in the germline V gene. CDR3 length: 14 residues. V dropped 7 bases and J dropped 7 bases, with 17 bases sitting between them. This chain's CDR3 is CASTHEGRGQPQHF. In DNA, the CDR3 is TGTGCCAGCACCCACGAGGGTAGGGGACAGCCCCAGCATTTT.

V usage is TRBV9 and J usage is TRBJ2-6, with 9 bases matching TRBD1. The ends lost 3 bases at V and 3 bases at J; junction bases unmatched: 13. Germline lookup yields CDR1 SGDLS and CDR2 YYNGEE. The CDR3 spans 19 residues. CDR3 loop: CASSALDRGGDYGANVLTF. The DNA of the CDR3 is TGTGCCAGCAGCGCCTTGGACAGGGGAGGGGACTATGGGGCCAACGTCCTGACTTTC. Supplemented by reference TRBV9 and TRBJ2-6, the full variable domain reads DSGVTQTPKHLITATGQRVTLRCSPRSGDLSVYWYQQSLDQGLQFLIQYYNGEERAKGNILERFSAQQFPDLHSELNLSSLELGDSALYFCASSALDRGGDYGANVLTFGAGSRLTVL.

This clonotype was picked up many times. The chain uses TRBV14 and TRBJ2-5, with D tentatively TRBD1 or TRBD2 (6 bases each). The germline CDR1 and CDR2 sequences are SGHDN and FVKESK. The CDR3 covers 19 residues. V was trimmed by 0 bases and J by 0 bases, leaving 20 bases between them. CDR3 loop: CASSQDGSRGYRHQETQYF. CDR3 nucleotide sequence: TGTGCCAGCAGCCAAGACGGGAGTAGGGGGTATCGCCACCAAGAGACCCAGTACTTC.

This clonotype was seen ten or more times. V gene TRBV10-3 combines with J gene TRBJ1-2, with D possibly matching TRBD1 (6 bases). CDR1 ENHRY and CDR2 SYGVKD come from the germline V gene. CDR3 length equals 12 residues. The ends were cut back, 9 bases at V and 0 bases at J, with 8 bases in the middle. The CDR3 sequence is CAIGQPNYGYTF. The CDR3 DNA reads as TGTGCCATAGGACAGCCTAACTATGGCTACACCTTC.

There are a few counts of this clonotype. The gene calls are TRBV27 and TRBJ1-1; D might be TRBD1 (6 bases). The CDR3 consists of 14 residues. Germline CDR1 and CDR2: MNHEY and SMNVEV (reference sequence). V lost 5 bases to trimming and J lost 4 bases, with 14 bases between them. The DNA for the CDR3 is TGTGCCAGCAGTGCAGGGGCCGGAGTCACTGAAGCTTTCTTT. This translates into CASSAGAGVTEAFF.

This clonotype occurred many times. The junction departs from germline at one end; a sequencing error may be responsible. The rearrangement links TRBV2 to TRBJ2-7; the match to TRBD2 covers 7 bases. The CDR3 has 15 residues. Germline CDR1 is SNHLY and CDR2 is FYNNEI. CDR3 protein: CASSQAGLDAYEQYF. The CDR3 nucleotides read TGTGCCAGCAGTCAAGCAGGACTAGACGCCTACGAGCAGTACTTC.

The chain employs TRBV11-2 and TRBJ2-1; 7 positions match TRBD2. CDR1 SGHAT and CDR2 FQNNGV come from the germline V gene. V was clipped by 6 bases and J by 10 bases; unmatched bases: 9. The CDR3 totals 13 residues. This CDR3 is CASSWGGVSEQFF. The CDR3 DNA sequence: TGTGCCAGCAGTTGGGGAGGGGTCAGCGAGCAGTTCTTC.

This chain joins TRBV7-3 and TRBJ2-5; no firm D call. The CDR3 loop spans 14 amino acids. Germline lookup yields CDR1 SGHTA and CDR2 FQGTGA. V was pared by 5 bases and J by 4 bases, with 14 bases between. CDR3 nucleotide sequence: TGTGCCAGCAGCCTTAACGGTATGACAGAGACCCAGTACTTC. Translated: CASSLNGMTETQYF.

The table lists this clonotype with a count of one. The J gene is TRBJ1-2, the V gene TRBV2; D uncertain. The CDR3 spans 11 residues. The germline CDR1 and CDR2 sequences are SNHLY and FYNNEI. Trimming removed 8 bases from V and 4 bases from J, with 8 bases in between. Here the CDR3 reads CASGGSYGYTF. The CDR3 region has the DNA TGTGCCAGCGGAGGAAGCTATGGCTACACCTTC.

V gene TRBV7-9 combines with J gene TRBJ2-7, with 10 bases identical to TRBD2. Germline V gives CDR1 SEHNR, CDR2 FQNEAQ (reference sequence). With V trimmed by 5 bases and J by 2 bases, 9 bases remained unmatched. This CDR3 contains 16 residues. The CDR3, as DNA: TGTGCCAGCAGCCGGACTAGCGGTTCTCTCGCCTACGAGCAGTACTTC. The encoded protein is CASSRTSGSLAYEQYF.

V gene TRBV12-3 or TRBV12-4 combines with J gene TRBJ1-4, with TRBD1 matching 7 bases. V trimming: 4 bases; J trimming: 8 bases; junction bases outside the gene matches: 13. CDR3 length: 16 residues. The CDR3 coding sequence is TGTGCCAGCAGTTACGGGGACACAGGGGCGTTGGAAAAACTGTTTTTT. The encoded protein is CASSYGDTGALEKLFF.

This clonotype was picked up many times. The chain combines TRBV6-5 with TRBJ2-2; TRBD1 or TRBD2 may be the D gene (5 bases each). CDR1 and CDR2 (germline): MNHEY, SVGAGI. The CDR3 has 15 amino acids. V shed 8 bases and J shed 5 bases, with 18 bases lying between them. The CDR3 DNA reads TGTGCCAGCTGGGGTGTAGGGACGGGGACCGGGGAGCTGTTTTTT. Encoded protein: CASWGVGTGTGELFF.